Below, 10 T cell receptor beta chains from the same sample are listed, as sequenced in a study of memory CD8 T cells in hepatitis C reinfection. Method: immunoSEQ multiplex PCR; TCRdb's copy keeps in-frame clones and lacks some. Of some 50,000 clones detected, nearly 90% appear once; the ten largest clones hold 0.6% to 0.9%. As to time point: late/post reinfection, 12 to 24 weeks after detection. Sorted cells were sequenced directly ex vivo without any in vitro expansion. Specimen: naive CD8+ T cells sorted from blood. These receptors originate from a man younger than 30 with hepatitis C virus infection.

On this clone: As the CDR3 is not closed by the conserved phenylalanine or tryptophan, this likely results from a read error. The V and J genes are TRBV2 and TRBJ2-3, with 9 nucleotides matching TRBD2. CDR1 and CDR2 from the germline V gene are SNHLY and FYNNEI. This CDR3 region has 16 residues. J lost 5 bases, V lost 4 bases, and 10 bases had no gene match. The CDR3 reads CASSGVVAGVIDTQYL. Written as DNA, the CDR3 is TGTGCCAGCAGTGGCGTTGTAGCGGGAGTCATAGATACGCAGTATCTT.

This clone was observed once. The genes are TRBV27 and TRBJ2-6; 12 bases fit TRBD2. After removal of 5 bases from V and 4 bases from J, the junction contained 12 bases not matched to a gene. CDR3 length: 19 residues. The germline CDR1 and CDR2 sequences are MNHEY and SMNVEV (reference sequence). The CDR3 protein is CASSPMTSGRWIGANVLTF. In nucleotides, the CDR3 is TGTGCCAGCAGTCCGATGACTAGCGGGAGATGGATCGGGGCCAACGTCCTGACTTTC.

This clone was seen a handful of times. The V and J genes are TRBV4-1 and TRBJ1-4; 7 bases agree with TRBD1. This CDR3 has 18 amino acids. V lost 1 base and J lost 3; bases outside the gene matches: 11. Germline-derived CDR1 and CDR2 are MGHRA and YSYEKL. The CDR3 region has the DNA TGCGCCAGCAGCCAAGGCTGGGACAGCGCGGCGTCTAATGAAAAACTGTTTTTT. The encoded protein is CASSQGWDSAASNEKLFF.

The chain couples TRBV11-2 to TRBJ2-7; 7 bases fit TRBD2. CDR1 and CDR2 from the germline V gene are SGHAT and FQNNGV. Trimming cost V 6 bases and J 4 bases; bases outside gene matches: 15. The CDR3 totals 16 residues. The CDR3 is CASRIGVELAAYEQYF. CDR3 nucleotides: TGTGCCAGCAGGATAGGCGTTGAGCTAGCGGCATACGAGCAGTACTTC.

The genes are TRBV2 and TRBJ1-1; no clear D gene. The V end lost 0 bases, the J end lost 7 bases, and 12 bases lay between the germline ends. From germline, CDR1 is SNHLY and CDR2 FYNNEI. This CDR3 comprises 14 residues. CDR3 loop: CASSEAAGMHEAFF. The DNA of the CDR3 is TGTGCCAGCAGTGAAGCAGCCGGGATGCATGAAGCTTTCTTT.

The chain recombines TRBV6-5 with TRBJ1-1; tentative D call: TRBD1 (5 bases). Per the germline V gene, CDR1 is MNHEY and CDR2 is SVGAGI. The CDR3 is 13 residues long. V was shortened by 2 bases and J by 4 bases, with 8 bases between the two germline ends. CDR3 sequence: CASSYGGGTEAFF. The CDR3 DNA reads TGTGCCAGCAGTTACGGGGGGGGCACTGAAGCTTTCTTT.

The V call is TRBV7-2, the J call TRBJ1-1; 9 nucleotides line up with TRBD1. The trim removed 4 bases at V and 5 bases at J, leaving 5 bases unmatched. Germline CDR1 reads SGHTA; CDR2 reads FQGNSA. The CDR3 totals 14 residues. The CDR3 protein is CASSSGQGWTEAFF. For the CDR3, the DNA is TGTGCCAGCAGCTCCGGACAGGGGTGGACTGAAGCTTTCTTT.

This chain joins TRBV14 and TRBJ2-1, with 15 bases fitting TRBD2. There are 18 residues in the CDR3. Unmatched junction bases numbered 7, after V lost 5 bases and J lost 2 bases. In germline, CDR1 is SGHDN, CDR2 FVKESK. CDR3 DNA sequence: TGTGCCAGCAGCTCAGGACTAGCGGGGGGGGACCCCTACAATGAGCAGTTCTTC. Its protein product is CASSSGLAGGDPYNEQFF. The full variable domain, in which reference TRBV14 and TRBJ2-1 provide the parts outside the CDR3, is EAGVTQFPSHSVIEKGQTVTLRCDPISGHDNLYWYRRVMGKEIKFLLHFVKESKQDESGMPNNRFLAERTGGTYSTLKVQPAELEDSGVYFCASSSGLAGGDPYNEQFFGPGTRLTVL.

This clone was observed a single time. The chain joins TRBV28 to TRBJ2-1, with 11 bases identical to TRBD2. The V gene's germline CDR1 is MDHEN and CDR2 SYDVKM. With 5 bases clipped from V and 5 bases from J, the junction kept 5 bases outside the gene matches. The CDR3 is 15 residues long. This CDR3 is CASSPGLAVNNEQFF. The CDR3 bases are TGTGCCAGCAGTCCGGGACTAGCGGTAAACAATGAGCAGTTCTTC.

This rearrangement joins TRBV10-3 to TRBJ2-3, with TRBD2 matching over 8 bases. CDR1 is ENHRY, CDR2 SYGVKD, per germline. This CDR3 region has 16 residues. The trim removed 4 bases at V and 0 bases at J, leaving 6 bases unmatched. The CDR3 coding sequence is TGTGCCATCAGTGTTTTTAGCGGGACTAGCACAGATACGCAGTATTTT. Amino acid sequence: CAISVFSGTSTDTQYF.